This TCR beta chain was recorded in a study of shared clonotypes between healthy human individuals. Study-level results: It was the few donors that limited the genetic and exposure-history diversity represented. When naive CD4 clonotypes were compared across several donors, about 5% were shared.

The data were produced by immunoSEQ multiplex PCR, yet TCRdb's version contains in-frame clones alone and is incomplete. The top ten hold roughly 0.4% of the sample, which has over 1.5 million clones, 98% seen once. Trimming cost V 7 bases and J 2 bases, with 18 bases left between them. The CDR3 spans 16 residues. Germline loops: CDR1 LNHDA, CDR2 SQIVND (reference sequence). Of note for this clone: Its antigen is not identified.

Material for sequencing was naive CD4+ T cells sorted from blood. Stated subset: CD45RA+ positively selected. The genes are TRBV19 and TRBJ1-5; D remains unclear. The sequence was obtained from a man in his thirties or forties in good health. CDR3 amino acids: CASTFGGGNGNQPQHF. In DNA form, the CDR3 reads TGTGCCAGTACCTTCGGTGGAGGTAACGGCAATCAGCCCCAGCATTTT.